Listed here is a single TCR beta chain. What it recognizes is unknown. The data were obtained in a study of T cell responses to AZD1222 COVID-19 vaccine. Data came from immunoSEQ multiplex PCR; TCRdb stores just in-frame clones and leaves some out. In the table there are about 110,000 clones, 82% of which are singletons. The germline gives CDR1 MNHEY, CDR2 SMNVEV (reference sequence). The CDR3 is 16 amino acids. V trimming: 6 bases; J trimming: 1 base; junction bases outside the gene matches: 7. Regarding the study as a whole: Reports say nearly half of spike-specific TCRs go after unmutated variant regions. Spike-specific TCR depth and breadth grew after two AZD1222 doses. There were vaccine-associated CD4 TCRs across spike, dominant at 160-218 and 743-854. Clonal diversity may have been underestimated in mostly white British donors.

This sequence originates from an adult in good health. Sequenced here: peripheral blood, sampled on day 0 of AZD1222 vaccination. This sequence joins TRBV27 and TRBJ1-5; 9 bases line up with TRBD1. In nucleotides, the CDR3 is TGTGCCAGCAGGCCACCGGGACAGGGAAGCAATCAGCCCCAGCATTTT. It specifies CASRPPGQGSNQPQHF.